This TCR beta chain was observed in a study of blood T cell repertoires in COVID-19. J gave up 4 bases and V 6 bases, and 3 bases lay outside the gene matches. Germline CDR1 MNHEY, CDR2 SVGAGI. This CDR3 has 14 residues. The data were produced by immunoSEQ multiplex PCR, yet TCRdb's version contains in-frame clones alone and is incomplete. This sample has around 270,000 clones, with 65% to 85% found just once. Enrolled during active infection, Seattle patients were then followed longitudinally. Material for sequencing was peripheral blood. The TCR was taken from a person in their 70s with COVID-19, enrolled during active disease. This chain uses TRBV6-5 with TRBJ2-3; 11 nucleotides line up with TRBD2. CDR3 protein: CASRVAGGSDTQYF. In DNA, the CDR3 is TGTGCCAGCAGGGTAGCGGGGGGGTCAGATACGCAGTATTTT.